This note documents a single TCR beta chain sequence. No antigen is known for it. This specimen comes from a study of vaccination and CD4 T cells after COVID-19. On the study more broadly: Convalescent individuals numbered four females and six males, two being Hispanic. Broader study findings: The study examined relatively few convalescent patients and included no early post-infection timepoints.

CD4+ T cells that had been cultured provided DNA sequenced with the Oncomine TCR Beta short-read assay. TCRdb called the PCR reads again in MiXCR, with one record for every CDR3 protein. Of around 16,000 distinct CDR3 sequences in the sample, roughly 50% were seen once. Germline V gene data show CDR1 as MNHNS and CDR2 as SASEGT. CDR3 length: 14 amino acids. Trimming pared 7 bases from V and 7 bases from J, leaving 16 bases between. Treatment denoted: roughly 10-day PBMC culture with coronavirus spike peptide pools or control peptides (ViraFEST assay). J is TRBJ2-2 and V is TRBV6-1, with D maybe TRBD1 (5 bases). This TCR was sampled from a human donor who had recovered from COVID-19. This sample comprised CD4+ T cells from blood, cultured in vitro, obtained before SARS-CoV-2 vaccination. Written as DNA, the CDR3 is TGTGCCAGCAACTTCAGGGAAAGGGGCGGGGAGCTGTTTTTT. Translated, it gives CASNFRERGGELFF.